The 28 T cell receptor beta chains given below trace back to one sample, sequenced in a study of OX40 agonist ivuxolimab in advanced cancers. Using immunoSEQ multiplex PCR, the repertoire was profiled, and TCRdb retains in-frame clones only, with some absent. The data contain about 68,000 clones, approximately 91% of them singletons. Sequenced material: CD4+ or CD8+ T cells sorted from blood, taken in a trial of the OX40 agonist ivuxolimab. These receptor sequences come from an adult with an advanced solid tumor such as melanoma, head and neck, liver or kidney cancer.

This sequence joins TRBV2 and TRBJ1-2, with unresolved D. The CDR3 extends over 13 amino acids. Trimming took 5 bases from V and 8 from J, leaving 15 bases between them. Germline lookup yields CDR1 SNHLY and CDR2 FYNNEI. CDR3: CASSTTQARGYTF. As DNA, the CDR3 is TGTGCCAGCAGTACCACCCAGGCGAGGGGCTACACCTTC. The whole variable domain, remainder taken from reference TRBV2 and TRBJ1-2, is EPEVTQTPSHQVTQMGQEVILRCVPISNHLYFYWYRQILGQKVEFLVSFYNNEISEKSEIFDDQFSVERPDGSNFTLKIRSTKLEDSAMYFCASSTTQARGYTFGSGTRLTVV.

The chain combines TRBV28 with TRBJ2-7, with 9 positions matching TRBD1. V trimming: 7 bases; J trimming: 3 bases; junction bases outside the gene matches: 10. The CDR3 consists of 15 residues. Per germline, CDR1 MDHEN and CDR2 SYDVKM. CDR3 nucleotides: TGTGCCAGCACCCCCCGGGACAGGGCCCGCTACGAGCAGTACTTC. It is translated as CASTPRDRARYEQYF.

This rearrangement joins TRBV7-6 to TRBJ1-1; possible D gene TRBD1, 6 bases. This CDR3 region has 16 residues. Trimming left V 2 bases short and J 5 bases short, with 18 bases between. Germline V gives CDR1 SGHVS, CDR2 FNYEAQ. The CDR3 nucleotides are TGTGCCAGCAGCTTATTCAAGGCAGGGGATTTGACTGAAGCTTTCTTT. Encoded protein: CASSLFKAGDLTEAFF.

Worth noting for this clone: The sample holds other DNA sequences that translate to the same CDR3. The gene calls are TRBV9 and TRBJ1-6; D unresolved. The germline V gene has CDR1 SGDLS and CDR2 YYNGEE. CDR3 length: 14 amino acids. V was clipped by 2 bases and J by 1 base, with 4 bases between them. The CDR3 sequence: CASSVGSYNSPLHF. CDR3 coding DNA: TGTGCCAGCAGCGTGGGTTCCTATAATTCACCCCTCCACTTT.

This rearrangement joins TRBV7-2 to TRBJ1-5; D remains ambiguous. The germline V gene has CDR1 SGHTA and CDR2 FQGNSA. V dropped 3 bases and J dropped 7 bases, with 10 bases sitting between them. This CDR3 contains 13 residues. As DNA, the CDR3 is TGTGCCAGCAGCTTCGACGCCAGCCAGCCCCAGCATTTT. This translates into CASSFDASQPQHF.

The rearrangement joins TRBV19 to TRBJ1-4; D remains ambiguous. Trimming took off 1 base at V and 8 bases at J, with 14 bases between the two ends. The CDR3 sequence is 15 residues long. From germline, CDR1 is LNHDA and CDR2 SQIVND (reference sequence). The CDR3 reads CASSIVGRLKEKLFF. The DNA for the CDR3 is TGTGCCAGTAGTATAGTCGGTCGCCTTAAGGAAAAACTGTTTTTT.

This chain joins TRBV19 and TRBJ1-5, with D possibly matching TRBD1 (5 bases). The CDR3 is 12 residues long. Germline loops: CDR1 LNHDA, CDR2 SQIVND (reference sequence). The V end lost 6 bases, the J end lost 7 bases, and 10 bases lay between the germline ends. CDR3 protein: CASSPRQQPQHF. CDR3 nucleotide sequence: TGTGCCAGTAGCCCCAGACAGCAGCCCCAGCATTTT.

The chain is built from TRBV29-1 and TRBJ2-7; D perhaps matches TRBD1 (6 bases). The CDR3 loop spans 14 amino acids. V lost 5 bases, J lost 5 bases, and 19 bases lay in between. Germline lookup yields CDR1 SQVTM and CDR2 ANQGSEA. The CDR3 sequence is CSVHTQQGFHEQYF. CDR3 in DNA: TGCAGCGTTCACACACAACAGGGTTTCCACGAGCAGTACTTC.

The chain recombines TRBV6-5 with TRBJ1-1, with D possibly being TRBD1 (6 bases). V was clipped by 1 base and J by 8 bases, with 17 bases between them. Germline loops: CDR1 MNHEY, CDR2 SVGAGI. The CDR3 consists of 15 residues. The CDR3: CASSYFFVDSTEAFF. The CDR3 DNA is TGTGCCAGCAGTTACTTTTTCGTGGACAGTACCGAAGCTTTCTTT.

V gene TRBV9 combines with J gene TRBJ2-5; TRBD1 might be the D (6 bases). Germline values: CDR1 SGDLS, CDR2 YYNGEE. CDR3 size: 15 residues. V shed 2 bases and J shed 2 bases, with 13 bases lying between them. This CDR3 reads CASSVLQGKQETQYF. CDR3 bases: TGTGCCAGCAGCGTCCTCCAGGGGAAACAAGAGACCCAGTACTTC. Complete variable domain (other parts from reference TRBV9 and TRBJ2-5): DSGVTQTPKHLITATGQRVTLRCSPRSGDLSVYWYQQSLDQGLQFLIQYYNGEERAKGNILERFSAQQFPDLHSELNLSSLELGDSALYFCASSVLQGKQETQYFGPGTRLLVL.

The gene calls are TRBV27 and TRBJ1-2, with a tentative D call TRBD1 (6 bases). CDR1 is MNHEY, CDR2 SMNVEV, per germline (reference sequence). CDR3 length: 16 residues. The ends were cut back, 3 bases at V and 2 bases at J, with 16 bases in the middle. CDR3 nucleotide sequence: TGTGCCAGCAGTTTTCACACACAGGGAACCAACTATGGCTACACCTTC. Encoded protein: CASSFHTQGTNYGYTF.

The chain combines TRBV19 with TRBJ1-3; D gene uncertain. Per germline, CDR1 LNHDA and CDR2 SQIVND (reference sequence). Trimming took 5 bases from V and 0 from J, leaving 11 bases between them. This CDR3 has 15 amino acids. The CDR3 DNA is TGTGCCAGTAGTCGGTTCCAGCACTCTGGAAACACCATATATTTT. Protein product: CASSRFQHSGNTIYF.

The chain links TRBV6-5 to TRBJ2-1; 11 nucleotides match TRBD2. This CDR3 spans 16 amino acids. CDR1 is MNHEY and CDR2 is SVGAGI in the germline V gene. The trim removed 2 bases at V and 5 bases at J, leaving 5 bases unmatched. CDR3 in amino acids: CASSYRTSGPNNEQFF. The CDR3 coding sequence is TGTGCCAGCAGTTACCGGACTAGCGGGCCTAACAATGAGCAGTTCTTC.

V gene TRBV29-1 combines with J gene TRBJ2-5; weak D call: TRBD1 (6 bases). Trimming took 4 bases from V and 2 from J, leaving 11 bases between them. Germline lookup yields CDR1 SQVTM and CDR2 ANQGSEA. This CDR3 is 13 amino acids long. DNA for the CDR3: TGCAGCGTTGGAGGGACATCTCAAGAGACCCAGTACTTC. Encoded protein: CSVGGTSQETQYF.

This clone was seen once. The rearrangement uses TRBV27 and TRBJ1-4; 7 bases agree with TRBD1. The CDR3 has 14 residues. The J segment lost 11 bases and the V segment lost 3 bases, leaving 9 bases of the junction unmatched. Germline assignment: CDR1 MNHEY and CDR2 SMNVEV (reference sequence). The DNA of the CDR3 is TGTGCCAGCAGTTTGGGGACAGCCAAAACGAAACTGTTTTTT. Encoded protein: CASSLGTAKTKLFF.

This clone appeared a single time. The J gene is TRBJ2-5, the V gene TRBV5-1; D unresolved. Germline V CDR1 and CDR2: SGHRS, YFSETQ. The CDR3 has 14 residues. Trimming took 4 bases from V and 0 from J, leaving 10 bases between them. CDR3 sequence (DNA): TGCGCCAGCAGCCCGGACGCCCACCAAGAGACCCAGTACTTC. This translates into CASSPDAHQETQYF.

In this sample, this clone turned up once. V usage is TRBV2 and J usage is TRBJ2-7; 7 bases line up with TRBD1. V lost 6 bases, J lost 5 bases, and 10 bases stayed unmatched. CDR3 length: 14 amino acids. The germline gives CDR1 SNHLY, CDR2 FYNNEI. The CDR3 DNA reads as TGTGCCAGCAGACATAGGACAGGAGGCGACGAGCAGTACTTC. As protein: CASRHRTGGDEQYF.

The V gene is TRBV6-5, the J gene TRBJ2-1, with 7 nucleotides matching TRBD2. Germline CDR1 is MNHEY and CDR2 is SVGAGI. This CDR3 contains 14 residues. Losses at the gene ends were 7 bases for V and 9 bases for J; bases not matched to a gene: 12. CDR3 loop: CASTEGLPSGEQFF. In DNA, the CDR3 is TGTGCCAGCACCGAGGGACTACCTTCTGGTGAGCAGTTCTTC.

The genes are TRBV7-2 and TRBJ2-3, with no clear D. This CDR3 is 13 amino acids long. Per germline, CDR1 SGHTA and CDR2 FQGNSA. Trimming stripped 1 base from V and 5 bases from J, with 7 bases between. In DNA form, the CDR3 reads TGTGCCAGCAGCTTAGGTTTACGAGATACGCAGTATTTT. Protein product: CASSLGLRDTQYF.

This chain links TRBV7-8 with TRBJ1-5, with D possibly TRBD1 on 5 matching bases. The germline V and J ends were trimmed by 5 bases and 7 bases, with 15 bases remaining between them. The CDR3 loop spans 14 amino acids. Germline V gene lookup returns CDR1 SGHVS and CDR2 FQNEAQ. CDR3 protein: CASSLSLGQQPQHF. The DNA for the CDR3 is TGTGCCAGCAGCCTCTCCTTGGGGCAACAGCCCCAGCATTTT.

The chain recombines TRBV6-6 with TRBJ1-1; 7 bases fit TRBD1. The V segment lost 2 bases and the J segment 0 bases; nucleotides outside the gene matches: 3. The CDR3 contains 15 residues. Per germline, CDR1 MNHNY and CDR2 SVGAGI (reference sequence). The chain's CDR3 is CASSYRTGLNTEAFF. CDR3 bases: TGTGCCAGCAGTTACCGGACAGGTTTGAACACTGAAGCTTTCTTT.

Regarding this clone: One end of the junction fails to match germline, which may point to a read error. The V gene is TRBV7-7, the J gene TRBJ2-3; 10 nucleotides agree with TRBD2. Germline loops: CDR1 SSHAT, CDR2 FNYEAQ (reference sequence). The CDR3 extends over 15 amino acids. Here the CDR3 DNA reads TGTGCTAGCAGCCGGACTAGCGGTACCACAGATACGCAGTATTTT. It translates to CASSRTSGTTDTQYF.

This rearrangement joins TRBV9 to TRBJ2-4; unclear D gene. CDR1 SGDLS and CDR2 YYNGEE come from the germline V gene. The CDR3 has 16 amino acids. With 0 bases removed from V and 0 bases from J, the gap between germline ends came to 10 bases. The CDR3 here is CASSVAADLAKNIQYF. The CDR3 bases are TGTGCCAGCAGCGTAGCGGCGGACCTAGCCAAAAACATTCAGTACTTC.

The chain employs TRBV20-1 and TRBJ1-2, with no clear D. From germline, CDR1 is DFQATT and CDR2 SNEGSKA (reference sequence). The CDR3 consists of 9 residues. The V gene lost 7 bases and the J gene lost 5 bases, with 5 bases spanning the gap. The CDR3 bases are TGCAGTGAAGGATATGGCTACACCTTC. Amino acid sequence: CSEGYGYTF.

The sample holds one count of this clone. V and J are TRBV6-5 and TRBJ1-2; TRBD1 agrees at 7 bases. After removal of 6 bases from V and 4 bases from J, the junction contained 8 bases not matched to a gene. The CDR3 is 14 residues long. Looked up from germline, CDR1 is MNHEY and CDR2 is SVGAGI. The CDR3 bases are TGTGCCAGCAGGTACAGGGGAGCCTTCTATGGCTACACCTTC. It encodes CASRYRGAFYGYTF.

The CDR3 region is CASSFRLAAYEQYF. In nucleotides, the CDR3 is TGTGCCAGCAGTTTTAGACTAGCGGCGTACGAGCAGTACTTC. The chain carries TRBV27 and TRBJ2-7; 9 bases are shared with TRBD2. The CDR3 contains 14 residues. Germline CDR1 is MNHEY and CDR2 is SMNVEV (reference sequence). J lost 4 bases, V lost 3 bases, and 4 bases had no gene match.

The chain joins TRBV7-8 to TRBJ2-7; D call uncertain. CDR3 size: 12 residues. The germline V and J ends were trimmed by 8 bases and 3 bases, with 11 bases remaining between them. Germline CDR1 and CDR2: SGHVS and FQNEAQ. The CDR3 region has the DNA TGTGCCAGCCAGGCAACCAACTACGAGCAGTACTTC. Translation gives CASQATNYEQYF.

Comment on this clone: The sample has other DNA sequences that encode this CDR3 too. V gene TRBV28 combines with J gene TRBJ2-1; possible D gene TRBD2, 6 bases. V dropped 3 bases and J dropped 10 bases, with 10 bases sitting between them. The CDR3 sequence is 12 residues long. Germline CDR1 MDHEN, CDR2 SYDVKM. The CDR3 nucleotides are TGTGCCAGCAGTTTTAGGCTAGCGGAGCAGTTCTTC. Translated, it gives CASSFRLAEQFF.